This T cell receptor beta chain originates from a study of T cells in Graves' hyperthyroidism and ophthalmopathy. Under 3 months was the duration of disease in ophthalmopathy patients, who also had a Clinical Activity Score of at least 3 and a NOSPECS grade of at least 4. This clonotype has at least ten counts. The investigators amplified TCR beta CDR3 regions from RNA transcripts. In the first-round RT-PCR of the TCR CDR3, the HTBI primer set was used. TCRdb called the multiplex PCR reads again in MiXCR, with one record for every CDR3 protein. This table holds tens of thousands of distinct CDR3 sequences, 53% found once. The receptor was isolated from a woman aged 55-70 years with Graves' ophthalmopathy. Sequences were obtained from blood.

The CDR3 sequence: CSARGRGGSEKLFF. Written as DNA, the CDR3 is TGCAGTGCTAGAGGGAGGGGAGGTAGTGAAAAACTGTTTTTT. The V and J genes are TRBV20-1 and TRBJ1-4, with TRBD1 as a possible D gene (5 bases). CDR3 length: 14 residues. Germline values: CDR1 DFQATT, CDR2 SNEGSKA (reference sequence). V was cut by 1 base and J by 7 bases, with 13 bases left in between.